This entry lists 20 T cell receptor beta chains sequenced from one sample in a study of long-term antiretroviral therapy in people with HIV. It was version v3.0 of the immunoSEQ assay that was run at survey level. Measured with immunoSEQ multiplex PCR; TCRdb has only the in-frame clones, and not every one. The sample lists 20,000 or so clones, 76% occurring once. Here the sequenced sample was unsorted PBMCs, taken 0.5 years before starting antiretroviral therapy. These receptors all stem from a woman aged 45-65 years with HIV.

This sequence joins TRBV19 and TRBJ2-3; D is unclear. Germline V gene lookup returns CDR1 LNHDA and CDR2 SQIVND (reference sequence). V was clipped by 7 bases and J by 0 bases, with 20 bases between them. The CDR3 has 17 residues. CDR3 loop: CASNAMFRRPSTDTQYF. CDR3 sequence (DNA): TGTGCCAGTAACGCGATGTTCCGGCGGCCTAGCACAGATACGCAGTATTTT.

This clone appeared a single time. The gene calls are TRBV30 and TRBJ2-3, with D hard to call. The ends were cut back, 5 bases at V and 5 bases at J, with 17 bases in the middle. The CDR3 loop spans 14 amino acids. Germline CDR1 is GTSNPN and CDR2 is SVGIG (reference sequence). The CDR3 region has the DNA TGTGCCTGGGATGTCAATGCAAACATAGATACGCAGTATTTT. Encoded protein: CAWDVNANIDTQYF. Supplemented by reference TRBV30 and TRBJ2-3, the full variable domain reads SQTIHQWPATLVQPVGSPLSLECTVEGTSNPNLYWYRQAAGRGLQLLFYSVGIGQISSEVPQNLSASRPQDRQFILSSKKLLLSDSGFYLCAWDVNANIDTQYFGPGTRLTVL.

The J gene is TRBJ1-2, the V gene TRBV12-5, with 7 bases that match TRBD1. Germline CDR1 reads LGHNT; CDR2 reads FRNRAP. V dropped 6 bases and J dropped 2; count of bases not matched to a gene: 9. CDR3 length equals 15 residues. As DNA, the CDR3 is TGTGCTAGTGGGAACTGGGACAGATCGAACTATGGCTACACCTTC. Encoded protein: CASGNWDRSNYGYTF.

The chain employs TRBV9 and TRBJ2-5; the D gene is possibly TRBD2 (6 bases). The germline V gene encodes CDR1 SGDLS and CDR2 YYNGEE. The V end was cut by 5 bases, the J end by 5 bases, with 25 bases between. The CDR3 length is 17 residues. CDR3 nucleotides: TGTGCCAGCAGTCATCTTTATGGACAAGGGAGGATGGAGACCCAGTACTTC. This translates into CASSHLYGQGRMETQYF.

V usage is TRBV27 and J usage is TRBJ2-7; 7 positions agree with TRBD1. The CDR3 has 14 amino acids. V shed 5 bases and J 5 bases; nucleotides not matched to a gene: 9. Germline values: CDR1 MNHEY, CDR2 SMNVEV (reference sequence). DNA of the CDR3: TGTGCCAGCAGTATTCGACAGGGTACCGACGAGCAGTACTTC. Translated: CASSIRQGTDEQYF.

This chain uses TRBV13 with TRBJ2-1; weak D call: TRBD2 (6 bases). Trimming took 5 bases from V and 3 from J, leaving 14 bases between them. Germline V gene lookup returns CDR1 PRHDT and CDR2 FYEKMQ (reference sequence). The CDR3 runs 15 residues. The CDR3: CASSTNGRDYNEQFF. CDR3 DNA: TGTGCCAGCAGCACCAACGGGCGGGACTACAATGAGCAGTTCTTC.

The chain carries TRBV12-5 and TRBJ2-5; D uncertain. V was clipped by 2 bases and J by 5 bases, with 3 bases between them. Germline assignment: CDR1 LGHNT and CDR2 FRNRAP. The CDR3 has 11 amino acids. The CDR3 region has the DNA TGTGCTAGTGGTTTGTACGAGACCCAGTACTTC. Translating gives CASGLYETQYF.

The V call is TRBV30, the J call TRBJ2-5, with 7 bases fitting TRBD1. CDR1 and CDR2 from the germline V gene are GTSNPN and SVGIG (reference sequence). The CDR3 has 13 residues. V was pared by 6 bases and J by 1 base, with 5 bases of the junction left unmatched. CDR3 nucleotides: TGTGCCTGCCATCGGGACAGCCAAGAGACCCAGTACTTC. Translating gives CACHRDSQETQYF.

CDR3 nucleotides: TGTGCCAGCAGCCCTGGGACGGGGACGAGAGAGACCCAGTACTTC. This encodes CASSPGTGTRETQYF. The chain joins TRBV5-4 to TRBJ2-5, with D tentatively TRBD1 or TRBD2 (5 bases each). This CDR3 has 15 amino acids. Germline V lookup: CDR1 SGHNT, CDR2 YYREEE (reference sequence). Trimming stripped 4 bases from V and 4 bases from J, with 17 bases between. The full variable domain, completed using reference TRBV5-4 and TRBJ2-5, is ETGVTQSPTHLIKTRGQQVTLRCSSQSGHNTVSWYQQALGQGPQFIFQYYREEENGRGNFPPRFSGLQFPNYSSELNVNALELDDSALYLCASSPGTGTRETQYFGPGTRLLVL.

The V call is TRBV5-8, the J call TRBJ1-2; D remains ambiguous. The germline V and J ends were trimmed by 4 bases and 4 bases, with 17 bases remaining between them. The germline CDR1 and CDR2 sequences are SGHTS and YDEGEE. This CDR3 spans 15 amino acids. CDR3 in DNA: TGTGCCAGCAGCCGGACCCAGGCGCGAGGCTATGGCTACACCTTC. Translated, it gives CASSRTQARGYGYTF.

The rearrangement joins TRBV5-1 to TRBJ2-7, with 8 bases fitting TRBD1. Germline V gene data show CDR1 as SGHRS and CDR2 as YFSETQ. The ends lost 0 bases at V and 3 bases at J; junction bases unmatched: 8. The CDR3 sequence is 16 residues long. CDR3: CASSLVAGTGGYEQYF. CDR3 bases: TGCGCCAGCAGCTTGGTGGCGGGGACAGGAGGCTACGAGCAGTACTTC.

This clone was detected a few times. The chain is built from TRBV6-5 and TRBJ1-6; perhaps TRBD1 as D (6 bases). The ends were cut back, 4 bases at V and 7 bases at J, with 17 bases in the middle. CDR3 size: 16 residues. CDR1 and CDR2 from the germline V gene are MNHEY and SVGAGI. The CDR3 here is CASSSGGGRWNSPLHF. CDR3 nucleotides: TGTGCCAGCAGTTCGGGTGGGGGGCGTTGGAATTCACCCCTCCACTTT.

The chain employs TRBV18 and TRBJ1-4; D gene unclear. The CDR3 sequence is 15 residues long. Deletions cut 1 base from V and 2 bases from J, with 8 bases between. Per germline, CDR1 KGHSH and CDR2 LQKENI. The CDR3 spells CASSPRSPTNEKLFF. The CDR3 DNA reads TGTGCCAGCTCACCACGTTCCCCGACTAATGAAAAACTGTTTTTT.

The chain links TRBV6-9 to TRBJ2-5; D may be TRBD1 (6 bases). Germline lookup yields CDR1 MNHGY and CDR2 SVAAGI. The V and J ends lost 0 bases and 0 bases respectively, with 17 bases between them. The CDR3 covers 18 residues. The CDR3 here is CASSYSGAVGSNQETQYF. The CDR3 DNA is TGTGCCAGCAGTTATTCGGGGGCGGTAGGAAGTAACCAAGAGACCCAGTACTTC.

The chain recombines TRBV11-2 with TRBJ2-2; D not resolved. Trimming left V 2 bases short and J 5 bases short, with 9 bases between. CDR1 and CDR2 from the germline V gene are SGHAT and FQNNGV. The CDR3 has 14 residues. CDR3 DNA: TGTGCCAGCAGCTTAACTACAGCAACCGGGGAGCTGTTTTTT. Its translation: CASSLTTATGELFF.

The V gene is TRBV7-3, the J gene TRBJ1-2, with TRBD1 matching over 8 bases. The CDR3 has 15 residues. Trimming took 1 base from V and 5 from J; bases not matched to a gene: 6. CDR1 SGHTA and CDR2 FQGTGA come from the germline V gene. The CDR3 sequence: CASSLRPDRVYGYTF. DNA for the CDR3: TGTGCCAGCAGCTTAAGGCCGGACAGGGTTTATGGCTACACCTTC.

V gene TRBV6-1 combines with J gene TRBJ1-4; TRBD1 agrees at 11 bases. The CDR3 loop spans 15 amino acids. Trimming cost V 6 bases and J 4 bases; bases outside gene matches: 4. Germline CDR1 MNHNS, CDR2 SASEGT. CDR3 nucleotide sequence: TGTGCCAGCAGCGGACAGGGGGCCCGTAATGAAAAACTGTTTTTT. Its translation: CASSGQGARNEKLFF.

This sequence joins TRBV9 and TRBJ1-4; D not certain. V was pared by 7 bases and J by 4 bases, with 11 bases between. Germline V CDR1 and CDR2: SGDLS, YYNGEE. The CDR3 length is 13 residues. CDR3: CASSRVFNEKLFF. CDR3 nucleotide sequence: TGTGCCAGCTCACGGGTGTTTAATGAAAAACTGTTTTTT.

V is TRBV6-5 and J is TRBJ1-5; 7 nucleotides match TRBD1. The germline gives CDR1 MNHEY, CDR2 SVGAGI. The CDR3 runs 14 residues. V lost 6 bases, J lost 4 bases, and 6 bases stayed unmatched. The CDR3 loop is CASRATGVNQPQHF. In nucleotides, the CDR3 is TGTGCCAGCAGAGCTACAGGGGTGAATCAGCCCCAGCATTTT.

This chain links TRBV6-5 with TRBJ2-2; the D is unclear. This CDR3 contains 14 residues. CDR1 and CDR2 from the germline V gene are MNHEY and SVGAGI. V lost 4 bases and J 7 bases, leaving 13 bases between the germline ends. The CDR3 reads CASSFGPTDGELFF. CDR3 coding DNA: TGTGCCAGCAGTTTCGGACCCACCGACGGGGAGCTGTTTTTT.